The 27 T cell receptor beta chains reported below all come from one sample, sequenced in a study of T-cell reconstitution after alpha-beta-depleted transplantation in children. Molecular barcoding with unique molecular identifiers was used for the TCRbeta library. TCRdb recomputed calls from the PCR reads with MiXCR, one row per CDR3 protein. The data hold over 150,000 distinct CDR3 sequences, with roughly 6.6% observed a single time. This specimen was PBMCs, taken before TCRalphabeta/CD19-depleted stem cell transplant. The receptors shown here come from a boy aged 2-15 years with acute lymphoblastic leukemia, due to receive a stem cell transplant.

The chain joins TRBV4-3 to TRBJ2-7, with TRBD2 as a possible D gene (7 bases). Germline-derived CDR1 and CDR2 are LGHNA and YSLEER. The V and J ends lost 3 bases and 0 bases respectively, with 12 bases between them. The CDR3 extends over 15 amino acids. CDR3 in amino acids: CASSQGRGTSYEQYF. As DNA, the CDR3 is TGCGCCAGCAGCCAGGGGAGGGGGACCTCCTACGAGCAGTACTTC.

This clonotype was counted at least ten times. This chain joins TRBV7-9 and TRBJ2-1; 7 bases align to TRBD1. The CDR3 runs 14 residues. The ends lost 3 bases at V and 6 bases at J; junction bases unmatched: 5. The germline V gene encodes CDR1 SEHNR and CDR2 FQNEAQ (reference sequence). The CDR3 bases are TGTGCCAGCAGCTTCCGGGACAGACTCAATGAGCAGTTCTTC. Translation gives CASSFRDRLNEQFF.

This clonotype was seen ten or more times. The chain has TRBV28 and TRBJ1-1, with 8 bases that match TRBD1. After removal of 4 bases from V and 9 bases from J, the junction contained 13 bases not matched to a gene. In germline, CDR1 is MDHEN, CDR2 SYDVKM. The CDR3 is made up of 15 amino acids. Written as DNA, the CDR3 is TGTGCCAGCAGTTCGACAGGGGAGGGGGGTCGGAAAGCTTTCTTT. It yields the protein CASSSTGEGGRKAFF.

In its sample, this clonotype was seen many times. The CDR3 reads CASSYYIAATYEQYF. In nucleotides, the CDR3 is TGTGCCAGCAGTTACTACATAGCGGCTACCTACGAGCAGTACTTC. The chain recombines TRBV6-2 or TRBV6-3 with TRBJ2-7, with a possible D match to TRBD2 (6 bases). The CDR3 is 15 amino acids. Germline V gene sequence: CDR1 MNHEY, CDR2 SVGEGT. Trimming left V 1 base short and J 2 bases short, with 12 bases between.

This clonotype appeared a few times. CDR3 nucleotide sequence: TGCAGTGCCAGGACTAGCGGAGAGACCCAGTACTTC. It yields the protein CSARTSGETQYF. The V call is TRBV20-1, the J call TRBJ2-5, with TRBD2 matching 10 bases. Looked up from germline, CDR1 is DFQATT and CDR2 is SNEGSKA (reference sequence). J lost 4 bases, V lost 6 bases, and 2 bases had no gene match. There are 12 residues in the CDR3.

In its sample, this clonotype was seen many times. DNA for the CDR3: TGTGCCAGCAGCCAAGGGACTAGCGGGGGCGAGCAGTACTTC. As protein: CASSQGTSGGEQYF. The V gene is TRBV4-2, the J gene TRBJ2-7; 13 nucleotides line up with TRBD2. Trimming cost V 1 base and J 6 bases; bases outside gene matches: 0. This CDR3 has 14 residues. Germline V gene lookup returns CDR1 LGHNA and CDR2 YNFKEQ.

The sample holds many counts of this clonotype. The V and J genes are TRBV11-2 and TRBJ1-2, with TRBD1 matching 7 bases. Germline V gene lookup returns CDR1 SGHAT and CDR2 FQNNGV. This CDR3 has 15 residues. The junction had 7 bases not matched to a gene; V was cut back by 6 bases and J by 0 bases. The CDR3 DNA reads TGTGCCAGCAGGGGACCGGGACAGACTAACTATGGCTACACCTTC. This sequence encodes CASRGPGQTNYGYTF.

This clonotype has ten or more counts. The chain uses TRBV5-1 and TRBJ2-7, with 8 positions matching TRBD1. The CDR3 extends over 13 amino acids. Germline values: CDR1 SGHRS, CDR2 YFSETQ. V was pared by 7 bases and J by 3 bases, with 6 bases of the junction left unmatched. The CDR3 region has the DNA TGCGCCAGCGGGACAGGCCAAAGCTACGAGCAGTACTTC. This codes for CASGTGQSYEQYF.

This clonotype occurred many times. CDR3 sequence reads: CASADRMNTEAFF. CDR3 nucleotides: TGTGCCAGTGCTGACAGGATGAACACTGAAGCTTTCTTT. The V and J genes are TRBV19 and TRBJ1-1; perhaps TRBD1 as D (6 bases). CDR3 length equals 13 residues. The ends were cut back, 8 bases at V and 0 bases at J, with 10 bases in the middle. Germline V gene data show CDR1 as LNHDA and CDR2 as SQIVND (reference sequence).

This clonotype was counted between two and nine times. The gene calls are TRBV6-2 or TRBV6-3 and TRBJ1-1; TRBD1 agrees at 7 bases. Losses at the gene ends were 6 bases for V and 12 bases for J; bases not matched to a gene: 19. The CDR3 is 15 amino acids. The germline gives CDR1 MNHEY, CDR2 SVGEGT. The CDR3 sequence is CASSRGMDRTRWTFF. The CDR3 region has the DNA TGTGCCAGCAGCCGCGGAATGGACAGGACCCGATGGACTTTCTTT.

The sample holds many counts of this clonotype. The V and J genes are TRBV10-3 and TRBJ2-1, with D hard to call. V lost 4 bases to trimming and J lost 10 bases, with 17 bases between them. Germline V gene lookup returns CDR1 ENHRY and CDR2 SYGVKD. The CDR3 sequence is 14 residues long. CDR3 protein: CAISAKSLVVEQFF. The DNA of the CDR3 is TGTGCCATCAGTGCCAAATCCCTCGTCGTGGAGCAGTTCTTC.

The table lists this clonotype with many counts. The J gene is TRBJ1-2, the V gene TRBV3-1; D call uncertain. Germline V gives CDR1 LGHDT, CDR2 YNNKEL (reference sequence). V was shortened by 1 base and J by 10 bases, with 7 bases between the two germline ends. This CDR3 has 11 residues. The CDR3 here is CASSQVENYTF. The CDR3, as DNA: TGTGCCAGCAGCCAAGTAGAGAACTACACCTTC.

The chain has TRBV6-1 and TRBJ2-1; 12 nucleotides line up with TRBD2. CDR3 length: 15 amino acids. The trim removed 5 bases at V and 5 bases at J, leaving 4 bases unmatched. Germline V gene sequence: CDR1 MNHNS, CDR2 SASEGT. As DNA, the CDR3 is TGTGCCAGCAGTCGACTAGCGGGGGCGAACAATGAGCAGTTCTTC. Protein: CASSRLAGANNEQFF.

This clonotype has ten or more counts. The J gene is TRBJ2-5, the V gene TRBV12-3 or TRBV12-4; perhaps TRBD1 as D (6 bases). V shed 3 bases and J shed 8 bases, with 16 bases lying between them. This CDR3 is built from 14 residues. CDR3 DNA sequence: TGTGCCAGCAGTTTCCGGGACACGCGAGTAACCCAGTACTTC. Translated: CASSFRDTRVTQYF.

This clonotype has at least ten counts. As DNA, the CDR3 is TGTGCCAGCAGGACAAGAACTGACGGATTTGGAGAGCAGTACTTC. Translation gives CASRTRTDGFGEQYF. The V gene is TRBV5-6, the J gene TRBJ2-7; D is ambiguous. V dropped 5 bases and J dropped 7 bases, with 22 bases sitting between them. CDR3 size: 15 residues. Germline lookup yields CDR1 SGHDT and CDR2 YYEEEE.

This clonotype was counted a few times. The chain links TRBV3-1 to TRBJ2-7, with TRBD1 matching over 9 bases. CDR3 length: 14 amino acids. Per the germline V gene, CDR1 is LGHDT and CDR2 is YNNKEL (reference sequence). V gave up 4 bases and J gave up 3 bases; unmatched junction bases: 4. Here the CDR3 DNA reads TGTGCCAGCAGCCTCCCGGGACAGGGCTACGAGCAGTACTTC. It encodes CASSLPGQGYEQYF.

This clonotype was detected many times. This chain links TRBV12-3 or TRBV12-4 with TRBJ2-5; D uncertain. The CDR3 consists of 14 residues. Deletions cut 1 base from V and 2 bases from J, with 8 bases between. The CDR3 region has the DNA TGTGCCAGCAGTTTAGGTATTGGGCAAGAGACCCAGTACTTC. This codes for CASSLGIGQETQYF.

This clonotype was seen many times. CDR3 DNA sequence: TGTGCCAGCAGGTACACGGACGGATTAAACTATGGCTACACCTTC. It specifies CASRYTDGLNYGYTF. V and J are TRBV28 and TRBJ1-2; D is unclear. V was pared by 6 bases and J by 2 bases, with 16 bases between. Germline values: CDR1 MDHEN, CDR2 SYDVKM. CDR3 size: 15 residues.

At least ten counts were recorded for this clonotype. The CDR3 DNA is TGTGCCAGCTCACCACCGACAGAAAATCAGCCCCAGCATTTT. It specifies CASSPPTENQPQHF. V gene TRBV18 combines with J gene TRBJ1-5, with D tentatively TRBD1 (5 bases). The CDR3 has 14 amino acids. The ends were cut back, 0 bases at V and 4 bases at J, with 7 bases in the middle. Germline values: CDR1 KGHSH, CDR2 LQKENI.

This clonotype has ten or more counts. The chain joins TRBV6-4 to TRBJ2-1, with D tentatively TRBD1 (5 bases). V lost 6 bases to trimming and J lost 0 bases, with 6 bases between them. This CDR3 contains 13 residues. CDR1 MRHNA and CDR2 SNTAGT come from the germline V gene. The CDR3 bases are TGTGCCAGCAGCCAGGGCTCCTACAATGAGCAGTTCTTC. Translated: CASSQGSYNEQFF.

This sequence joins TRBV27 and TRBJ2-1, with 10 bases aligning to TRBD2. The CDR3 is 16 amino acids. The J segment lost 3 bases and the V segment lost 6 bases, leaving 8 bases of the junction unmatched. Germline CDR1 is MNHEY and CDR2 is SMNVEV (reference sequence). CDR3 sequence: CASSSGLAEIYNEQFF. DNA for the CDR3: TGTGCCAGCAGCTCCGGACTAGCGGAAATCTACAATGAGCAGTTCTTC.

The sample holds many counts of this clonotype. This sequence joins TRBV7-2 and TRBJ2-7; 7 positions match TRBD1. The CDR3 length is 14 residues. Germline lookup yields CDR1 SGHTA and CDR2 FQGNSA. V lost 5 bases to trimming and J lost 2 bases; unmatched junction nucleotides: 6. CDR3 nucleotide sequence: TGTGCCAGCAGCAGCAACAGGGGACCCTACGAGCAGTACTTC. As protein: CASSSNRGPYEQYF.

This clonotype was seen only a few times. The chain links TRBV14 to TRBJ2-1; TRBD2 matches 7 bases. Per the germline V gene, CDR1 is SGHDN and CDR2 is FVKESK. The ends lost 6 bases at V and 10 bases at J; junction bases unmatched: 9. The CDR3 consists of 13 residues. The CDR3 nucleotides are TGTGCCAGCAGAAATAGGGAGGGAACCGAGCAGTTCTTC. Protein product: CASRNREGTEQFF. Full variable domain (outside the CDR3, taken from reference TRBV14 and TRBJ2-1): EAGVTQFPSHSVIEKGQTVTLRCDPISGHDNLYWYRRVMGKEIKFLLHFVKESKQDESGMPNNRFLAERTGGTYSTLKVQPAELEDSGVYFCASRNREGTEQFFGPGTRLTVL.

This clonotype was seen once. The J gene is TRBJ2-7, the V gene TRBV12-5, with 11 bases lining up with TRBD1. The length of the CDR3 is 15 residues. V lost 5 bases to trimming and J lost 2 bases; unmatched junction nucleotides: 5. Germline lookup yields CDR1 LGHNT and CDR2 FRNRAP. The CDR3 nucleotides read TGTGCTAGTGGTCGACCGGGACAGGGGGCCTACGAGCAGTACTTC. This encodes CASGRPGQGAYEQYF. Complete variable domain (other parts from reference TRBV12-5 and TRBJ2-7): DARVTQTPRHKVTEMGQEVTMRCQPILGHNTVFWYRQTMMQGLELLAYFRNRAPLDDSGMPKDRFSAEMPDATLATLKIQPSEPRDSAVYFCASGRPGQGAYEQYFGPGTRLTVT.

This clonotype was recorded at least ten times. V usage is TRBV27 and J usage is TRBJ2-3, with D tentatively TRBD2 (6 bases). With 3 bases removed from V and 10 bases from J, the gap between germline ends came to 11 bases. The CDR3 extends over 12 amino acids. Germline loops: CDR1 MNHEY, CDR2 SMNVEV (reference sequence). CDR3 bases: TGTGCCAGCAGTTTGGGCGGGGCAGCGCAGTATTTT. Protein product: CASSLGGAAQYF.

This clonotype was recorded many times. The chain is built from TRBV7-8 and TRBJ1-1; no reliable D call. Germline CDR1 is SGHVS and CDR2 is FQNEAQ. The CDR3 contains 14 residues. V lost 6 bases and J lost 4, with 15 bases in between. The CDR3 DNA follows: TGTGCCAGCAGGTCTCGGGGAGGTGGCACTGAAGCTTTCTTT. It translates to CASRSRGGGTEAFF.

This clonotype appeared many times. The chain is built from TRBV16 and TRBJ2-7; possibly TRBD1 for D (6 bases). The germline V gene has CDR1 KGHSY and CDR2 FQNENV. V lost 0 bases and J lost 2, with 14 bases in between. The CDR3 contains 16 residues. The CDR3, as DNA: TGTGCCAGCAGCCAATCCGGGCAGGGGATAACCTACGAGCAGTACTTC. It codes for CASSQSGQGITYEQYF.